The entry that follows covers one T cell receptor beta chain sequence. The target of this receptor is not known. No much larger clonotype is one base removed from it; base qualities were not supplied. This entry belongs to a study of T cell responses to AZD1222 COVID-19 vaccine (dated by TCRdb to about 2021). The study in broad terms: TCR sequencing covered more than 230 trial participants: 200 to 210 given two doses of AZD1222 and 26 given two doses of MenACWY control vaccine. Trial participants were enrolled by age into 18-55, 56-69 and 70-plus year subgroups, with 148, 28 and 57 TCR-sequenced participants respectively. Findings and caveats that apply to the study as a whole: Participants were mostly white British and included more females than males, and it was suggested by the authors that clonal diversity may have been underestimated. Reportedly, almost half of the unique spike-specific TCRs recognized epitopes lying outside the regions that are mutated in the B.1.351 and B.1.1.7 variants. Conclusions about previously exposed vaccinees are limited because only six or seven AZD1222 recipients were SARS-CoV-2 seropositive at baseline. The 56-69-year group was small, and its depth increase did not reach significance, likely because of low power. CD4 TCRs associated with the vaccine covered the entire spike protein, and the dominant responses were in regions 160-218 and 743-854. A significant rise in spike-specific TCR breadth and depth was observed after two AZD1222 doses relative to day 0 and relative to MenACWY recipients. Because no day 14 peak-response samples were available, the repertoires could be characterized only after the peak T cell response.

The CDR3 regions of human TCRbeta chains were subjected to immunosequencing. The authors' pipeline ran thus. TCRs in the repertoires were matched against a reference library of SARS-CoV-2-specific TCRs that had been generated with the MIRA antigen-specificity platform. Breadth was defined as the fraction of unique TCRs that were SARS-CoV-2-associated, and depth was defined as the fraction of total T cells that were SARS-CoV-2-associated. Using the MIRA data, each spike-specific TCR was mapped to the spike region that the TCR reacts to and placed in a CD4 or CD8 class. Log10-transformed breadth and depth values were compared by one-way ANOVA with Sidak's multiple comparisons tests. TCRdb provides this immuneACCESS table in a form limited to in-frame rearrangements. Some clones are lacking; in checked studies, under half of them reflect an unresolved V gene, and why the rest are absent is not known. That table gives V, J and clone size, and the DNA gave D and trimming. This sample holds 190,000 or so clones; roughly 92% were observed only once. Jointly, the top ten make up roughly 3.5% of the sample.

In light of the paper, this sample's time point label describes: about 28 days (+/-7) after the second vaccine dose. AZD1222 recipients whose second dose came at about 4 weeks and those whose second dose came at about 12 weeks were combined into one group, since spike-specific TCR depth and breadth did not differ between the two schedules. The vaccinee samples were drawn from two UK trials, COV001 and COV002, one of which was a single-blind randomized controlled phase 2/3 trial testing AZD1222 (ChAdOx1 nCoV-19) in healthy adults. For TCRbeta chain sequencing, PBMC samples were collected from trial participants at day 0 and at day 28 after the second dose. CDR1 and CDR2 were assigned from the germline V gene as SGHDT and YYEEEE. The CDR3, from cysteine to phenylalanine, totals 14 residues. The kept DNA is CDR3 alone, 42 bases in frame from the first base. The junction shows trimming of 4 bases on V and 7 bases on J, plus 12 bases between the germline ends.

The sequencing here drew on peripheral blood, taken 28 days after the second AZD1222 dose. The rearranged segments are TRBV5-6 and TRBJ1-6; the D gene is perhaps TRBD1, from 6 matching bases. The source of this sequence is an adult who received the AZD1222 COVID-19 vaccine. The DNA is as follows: TGTGCCAGCAGCGGGATGGGGGGCAATTCACCCCTCCACTTT. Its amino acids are CASSGMGGNSPLHF.